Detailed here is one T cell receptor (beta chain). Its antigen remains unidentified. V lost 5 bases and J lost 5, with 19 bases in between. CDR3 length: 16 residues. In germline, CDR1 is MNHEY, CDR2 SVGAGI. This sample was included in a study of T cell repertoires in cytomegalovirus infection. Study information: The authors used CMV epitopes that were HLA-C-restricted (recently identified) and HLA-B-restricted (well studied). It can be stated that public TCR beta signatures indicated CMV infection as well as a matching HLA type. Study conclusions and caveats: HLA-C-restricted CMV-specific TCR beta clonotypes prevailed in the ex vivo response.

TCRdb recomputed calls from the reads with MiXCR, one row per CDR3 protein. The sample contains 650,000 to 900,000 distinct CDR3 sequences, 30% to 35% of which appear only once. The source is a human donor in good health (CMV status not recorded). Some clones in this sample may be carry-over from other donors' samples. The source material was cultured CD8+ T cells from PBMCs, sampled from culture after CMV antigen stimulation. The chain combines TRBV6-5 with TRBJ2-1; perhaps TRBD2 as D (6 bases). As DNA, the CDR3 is TGTGCCAGCAGTCAGAACTCCGGGACTGCACACAATGAGCAGTTCTTC. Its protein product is CASSQNSGTAHNEQFF.